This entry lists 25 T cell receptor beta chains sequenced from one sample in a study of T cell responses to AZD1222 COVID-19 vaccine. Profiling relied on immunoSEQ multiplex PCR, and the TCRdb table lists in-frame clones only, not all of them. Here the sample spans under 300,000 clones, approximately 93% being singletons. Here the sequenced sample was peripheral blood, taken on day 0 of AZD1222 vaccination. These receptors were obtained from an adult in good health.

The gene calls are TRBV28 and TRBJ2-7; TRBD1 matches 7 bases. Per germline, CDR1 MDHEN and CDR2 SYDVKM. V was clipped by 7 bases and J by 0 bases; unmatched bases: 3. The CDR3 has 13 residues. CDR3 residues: CASTGGSSYEQYF. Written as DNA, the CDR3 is TGTGCCAGCACAGGGGGAAGCTCCTACGAGCAGTACTTC.

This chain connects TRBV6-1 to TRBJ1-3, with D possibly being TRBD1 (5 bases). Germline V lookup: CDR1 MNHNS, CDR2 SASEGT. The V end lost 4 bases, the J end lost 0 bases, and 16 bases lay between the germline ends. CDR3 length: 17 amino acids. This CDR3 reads CASSAVGADNSGNTIYF. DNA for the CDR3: TGTGCCAGCAGTGCAGTTGGAGCGGACAACTCTGGAAACACCATATATTTT.

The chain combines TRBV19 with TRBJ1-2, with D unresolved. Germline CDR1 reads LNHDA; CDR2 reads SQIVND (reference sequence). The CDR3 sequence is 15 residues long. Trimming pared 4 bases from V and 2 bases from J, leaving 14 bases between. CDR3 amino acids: CASSNGLGPNYGYTF. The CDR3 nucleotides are TGTGCCAGTAGTAACGGACTCGGGCCCAACTATGGCTACACCTTC.

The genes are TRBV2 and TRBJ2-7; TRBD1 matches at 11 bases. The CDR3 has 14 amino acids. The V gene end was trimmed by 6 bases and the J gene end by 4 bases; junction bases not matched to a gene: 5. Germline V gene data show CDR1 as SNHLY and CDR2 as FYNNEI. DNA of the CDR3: TGTGCCAGCAGGGGGACAGGGGGAGAGTACGAGCAGTACTTC. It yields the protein CASRGTGGEYEQYF.

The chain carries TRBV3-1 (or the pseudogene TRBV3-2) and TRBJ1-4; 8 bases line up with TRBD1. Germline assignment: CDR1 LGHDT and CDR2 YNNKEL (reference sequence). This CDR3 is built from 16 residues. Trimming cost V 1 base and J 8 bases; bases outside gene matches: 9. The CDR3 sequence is CASSQVGGTGEEKLFF. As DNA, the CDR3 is TGTGCCAGCAGCCAAGTCGGGGGGACAGGAGAGGAAAAACTGTTTTTT.

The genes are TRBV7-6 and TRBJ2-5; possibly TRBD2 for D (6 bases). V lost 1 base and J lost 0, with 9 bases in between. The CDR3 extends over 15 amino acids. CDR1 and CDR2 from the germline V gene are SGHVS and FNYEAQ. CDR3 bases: TGTGCCAGCAGCTTAGGGGCGGGGTACCAAGAGACCCAGTACTTC. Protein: CASSLGAGYQETQYF. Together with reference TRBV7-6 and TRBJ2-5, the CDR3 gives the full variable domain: GAGVSQSPRYKVTKRGQDVALRCDPISGHVSLYWYRQALGQGPEFLTYFNYEAQQDKSGLPNDRFSAERPEGSISTLTIQRTEQRDSAMYRCASSLGAGYQETQYFGPGTRLLVL.

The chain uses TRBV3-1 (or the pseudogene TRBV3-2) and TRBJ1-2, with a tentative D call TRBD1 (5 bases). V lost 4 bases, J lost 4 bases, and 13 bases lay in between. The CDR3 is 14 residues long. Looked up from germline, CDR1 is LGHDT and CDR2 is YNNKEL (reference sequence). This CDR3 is CASSRGAGGYGYTF. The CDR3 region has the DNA TGTGCCAGCAGCCGAGGTGCGGGGGGCTATGGCTACACCTTC.

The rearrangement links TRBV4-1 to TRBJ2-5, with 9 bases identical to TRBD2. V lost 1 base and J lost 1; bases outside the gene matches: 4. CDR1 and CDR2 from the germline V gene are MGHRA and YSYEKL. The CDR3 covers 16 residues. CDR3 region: CASSQATSGLQETQYF. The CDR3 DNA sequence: TGCGCCAGCAGCCAAGCGACTAGCGGCCTCCAAGAGACCCAGTACTTC.

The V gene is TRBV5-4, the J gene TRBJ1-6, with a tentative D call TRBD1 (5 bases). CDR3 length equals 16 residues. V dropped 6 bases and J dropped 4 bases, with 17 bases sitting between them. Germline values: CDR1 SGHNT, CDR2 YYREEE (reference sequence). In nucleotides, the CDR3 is TGTGCCAGCACCGTGGGGGAAAGGGGTTATAATTCACCCCTCCACTTT. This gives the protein CASTVGERGYNSPLHF.

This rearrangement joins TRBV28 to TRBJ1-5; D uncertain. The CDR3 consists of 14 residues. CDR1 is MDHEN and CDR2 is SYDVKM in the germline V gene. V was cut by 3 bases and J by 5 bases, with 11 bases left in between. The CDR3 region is CASSLTQLYQPQHF. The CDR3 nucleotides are TGTGCCAGCAGTTTGACTCAGTTATATCAGCCCCAGCATTTT. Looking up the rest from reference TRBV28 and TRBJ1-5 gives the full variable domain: DVKVTQSSRYLVKRTGEKVFLECVQDMDHENMFWYRQDPGLGLRLIYFSYDVKMKEKGDIPEGYSVSREKKERFSLILESASTNQTSMYLCASSLTQLYQPQHFGDGTRLSIL.

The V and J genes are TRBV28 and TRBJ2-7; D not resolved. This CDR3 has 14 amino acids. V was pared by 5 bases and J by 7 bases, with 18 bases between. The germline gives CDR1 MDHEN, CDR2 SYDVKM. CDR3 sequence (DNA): TGTGCCAGCAGTCCCCGGCCCCTGATGGGGGAGCAGTACTTC. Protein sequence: CASSPRPLMGEQYF.

CDR3 loop: CASSVLGRELFF. The CDR3 DNA reads TGTGCCAGTAGTGTCCTTGGGAGGGAGCTGTTTTTT. The rearrangement links TRBV19 to TRBJ2-2; D call uncertain. Germline V gene lookup returns CDR1 LNHDA and CDR2 SQIVND (reference sequence). Trimming took 5 bases from V and 9 from J, leaving 10 bases between them. The CDR3 extends over 12 amino acids. Full variable domain (outside the CDR3, taken from reference TRBV19 and TRBJ2-2): DGGITQSPKYLFRKEGQNVTLSCEQNLNHDAMYWYRQDPGQGLRLIYYSQIVNDFQKGDIAEGYSVSREKKESFPLTVTSAQKNPTAFYLCASSVLGRELFFGEGSRLTVL.

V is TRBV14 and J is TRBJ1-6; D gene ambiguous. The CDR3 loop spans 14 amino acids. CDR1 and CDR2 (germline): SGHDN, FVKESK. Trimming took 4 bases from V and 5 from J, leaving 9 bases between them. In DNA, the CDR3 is TGTGCCAGCAGCCTATTGCCCAATAATTCACCCCTCCACTTT. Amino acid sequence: CASSLLPNNSPLHF.

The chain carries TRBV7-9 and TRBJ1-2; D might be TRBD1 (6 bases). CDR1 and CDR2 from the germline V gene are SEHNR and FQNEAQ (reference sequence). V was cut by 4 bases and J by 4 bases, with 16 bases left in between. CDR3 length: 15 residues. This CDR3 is CASSWDTSVGYGYTF. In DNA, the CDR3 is TGTGCCAGCAGCTGGGACACTTCGGTCGGCTATGGCTACACCTTC. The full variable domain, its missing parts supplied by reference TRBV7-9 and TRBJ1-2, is DTGVSQNPRHKITKRGQNVTFRCDPISEHNRLYWYRQTLGQGPEFLTYFQNEAQLEKSRLLSDRFSAERPKGSFSTLEIQRTEQGDSAMYLCASSWDTSVGYGYTFGSGTRLTVV.

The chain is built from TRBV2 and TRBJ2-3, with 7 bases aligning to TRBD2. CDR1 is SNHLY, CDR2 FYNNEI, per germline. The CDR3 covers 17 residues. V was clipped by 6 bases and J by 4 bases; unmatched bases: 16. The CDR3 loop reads CASRGDLAAAGSDTQYF. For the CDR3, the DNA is TGTGCCAGCAGGGGGGACCTAGCGGCTGCGGGTTCAGATACGCAGTATTTT. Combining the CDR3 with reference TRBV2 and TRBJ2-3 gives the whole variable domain EPEVTQTPSHQVTQMGQEVILRCVPISNHLYFYWYRQILGQKVEFLVSFYNNEISEKSEIFDDQFSVERPDGSNFTLKIRSTKLEDSAMYFCASRGDLAAAGSDTQYFGPGTRLTVL.

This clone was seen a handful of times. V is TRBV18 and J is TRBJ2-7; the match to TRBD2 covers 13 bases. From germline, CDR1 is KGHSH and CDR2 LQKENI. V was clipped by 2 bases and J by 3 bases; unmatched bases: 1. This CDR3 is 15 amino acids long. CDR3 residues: CASSPRTSGSYEQYF. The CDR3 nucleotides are TGTGCCAGCTCACCAAGGACTAGCGGGAGCTACGAGCAGTACTTC.

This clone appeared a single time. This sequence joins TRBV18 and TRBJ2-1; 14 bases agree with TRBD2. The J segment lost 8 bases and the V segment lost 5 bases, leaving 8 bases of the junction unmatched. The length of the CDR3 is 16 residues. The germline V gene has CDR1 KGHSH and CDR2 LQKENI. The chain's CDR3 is CASSEGTSGSIHEQFF. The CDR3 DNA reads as TGTGCCAGCTCAGAAGGGACTAGCGGGAGCATCCATGAGCAGTTCTTC.

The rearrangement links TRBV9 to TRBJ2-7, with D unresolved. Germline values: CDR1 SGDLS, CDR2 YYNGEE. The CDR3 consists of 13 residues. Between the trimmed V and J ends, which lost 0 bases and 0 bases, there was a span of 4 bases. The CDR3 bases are TGTGCCAGCAGCGTAGGGCACTCCTACGAGCAGTACTTC. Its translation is CASSVGHSYEQYF.

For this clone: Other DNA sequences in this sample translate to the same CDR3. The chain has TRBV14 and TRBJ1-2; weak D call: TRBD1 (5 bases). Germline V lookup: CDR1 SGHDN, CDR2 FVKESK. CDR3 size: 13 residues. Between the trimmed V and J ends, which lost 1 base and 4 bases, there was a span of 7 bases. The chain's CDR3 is CASSQGRGYGYTF. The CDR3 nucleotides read TGTGCCAGCAGCCAAGGGAGGGGCTATGGCTACACCTTC.

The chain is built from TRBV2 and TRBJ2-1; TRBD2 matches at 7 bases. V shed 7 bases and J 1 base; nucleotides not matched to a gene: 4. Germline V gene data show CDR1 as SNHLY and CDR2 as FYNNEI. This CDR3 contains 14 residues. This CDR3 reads CASIERGSYNEQFF. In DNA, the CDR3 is TGTGCCAGCATAGAGCGGGGATCCTACAATGAGCAGTTCTTC. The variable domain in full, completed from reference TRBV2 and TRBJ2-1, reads EPEVTQTPSHQVTQMGQEVILRCVPISNHLYFYWYRQILGQKVEFLVSFYNNEISEKSEIFDDQFSVERPDGSNFTLKIRSTKLEDSAMYFCASIERGSYNEQFFGPGTRLTVL.

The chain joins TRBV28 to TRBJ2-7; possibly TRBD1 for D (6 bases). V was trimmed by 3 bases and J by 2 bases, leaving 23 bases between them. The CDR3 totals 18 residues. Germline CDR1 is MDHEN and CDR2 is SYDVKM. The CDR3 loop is CASSFSLWGHRTPYEQYF. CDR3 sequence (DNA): TGTGCCAGCAGTTTTAGTTTATGGGGGCACAGGACACCCTACGAGCAGTACTTC.

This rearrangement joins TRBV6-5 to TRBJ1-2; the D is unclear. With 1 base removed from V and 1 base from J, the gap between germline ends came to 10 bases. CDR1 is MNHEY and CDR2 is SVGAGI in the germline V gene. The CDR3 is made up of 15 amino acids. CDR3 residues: CASSYLAGDNYGYTF. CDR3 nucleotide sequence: TGTGCCAGCAGTTACTTGGCAGGAGATAACTATGGCTACACCTTC.

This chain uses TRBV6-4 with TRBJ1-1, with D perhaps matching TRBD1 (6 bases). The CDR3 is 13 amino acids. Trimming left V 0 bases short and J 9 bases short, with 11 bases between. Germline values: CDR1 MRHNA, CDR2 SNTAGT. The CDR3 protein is CASSDSGTTKAFF. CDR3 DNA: TGTGCCAGCAGTGACTCCGGGACAACCAAAGCTTTCTTT.

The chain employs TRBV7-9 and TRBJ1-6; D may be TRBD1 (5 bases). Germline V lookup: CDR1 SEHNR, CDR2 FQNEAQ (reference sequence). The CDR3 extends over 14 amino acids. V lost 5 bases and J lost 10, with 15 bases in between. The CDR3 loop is CASSPPGGGSPLHF. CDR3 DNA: TGTGCCAGCAGCCCCCCGGGTGGGGGGTCACCCCTCCACTTT.

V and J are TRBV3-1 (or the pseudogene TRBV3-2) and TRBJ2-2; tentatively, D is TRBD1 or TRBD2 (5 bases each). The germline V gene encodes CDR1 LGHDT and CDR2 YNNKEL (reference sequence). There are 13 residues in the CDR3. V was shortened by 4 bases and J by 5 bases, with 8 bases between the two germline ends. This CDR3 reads CASSPRGTGELFF. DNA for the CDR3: TGTGCCAGCAGCCCGAGGGGAACCGGGGAGCTGTTTTTT.